The rows below give T cell receptor beta chains drawn from one sample of a study of response to subunit inactivated influenza vaccine. TCRdb recomputed calls from the RT-PCR reads with MiXCR, one row per CDR3 protein. The profile shows some 540,000 distinct CDR3 sequences, roughly 25% of them singletons. The sample was also reused in another study, on T cells expressing NK-cell markers.

The input for sequencing was CD4+ T cells sorted from PBMCs, taken roughly 12 days after vaccination. The receptors derive from a man aged 45 to 65 who received an inactivated influenza vaccine. Both conserved end residues are part of each CDR3. The D gene is left open where the match is weak. Clone sizes are given selectively: once, few, many, or a class where the clone is expanded.

V gene	CDR3 length	D gene	J gene	clone size	CDR3 DNA	CDR3 protein
TRBV7-9	15	.	TRBJ1-2	.	TGTGCCAGCAGCTATCTCGGACTCCTTAACTATGGCTACACCTTC	CASSYLGLLNYGYTF
TRBV28	14	TRBD2	TRBJ2-7	.	TGTGCCAGCAATGGAGCGGGACTCTCCTACGAGCAGTACTTC	CASNGAGLSYEQYF
TRBV9	17	.	TRBJ2-3	.	TGTGCCAGCAGCGTAGTTTTAGCCTTCTCAGACACAGATACGCAGTATTTT	CASSVVLAFSDTDTQYF
TRBV18	14	TRBD2	TRBJ2-1	few	TGTGCCAGCTCCGTAGCGGGCTCCTACAATGAGCAGTTCTTC	CASSVAGSYNEQFF
TRBV29-1	13	.	TRBJ2-7	few	TGCAGCGCCAGCAGGGACTTCACCTACGAGCAGTACTTC	CSASRDFTYEQYF
TRBV7-7	17	.	TRBJ2-6	.	TGTGCTAGCAGCCCCGGACTTACACGCTCTGGGGCCAACGTCCTGACTTTC	CASSPGLTRSGANVLTF
TRBV10-3	13	.	TRBJ2-3	.	TGTGCCATCAGTGAGTCACCAGTGGATACGCAGTATTTT	CAISESPVDTQYF
TRBV7-9	12	.	TRBJ2-7	.	TGTGCCAGCAGTGATCGGCAGGCCATTAGGTACTTC	CASSDRQAIRYF
TRBV4-2	19	.	TRBJ2-6	.	TGTGCCAGCAGCCAAGCGAACATGAGGCAAGGAACTGGGGCCAACGTCCTGACTTTC	CASSQANMRQGTGANVLTF
TRBV7-3	15	TRBD1	TRBJ2-2	.	TGTGCCAGCAGCTTAGGACAGGGACACACCGGGGAGCTGTTTTTT	CASSLGQGHTGELFF
TRBV7-6	15	.	TRBJ1-6	many	TGTGCCAGCAGCTTAACCGACAGAGTAAATTCACCCCTCCACTTT	CASSLTDRVNSPLHF
TRBV9	15	.	TRBJ2-7	.	TGTGCCAGCAGCGTAGACGGGACCCCATTCTACGAGCAGTACTTC	CASSVDGTPFYEQYF
TRBV20-1	13	.	TRBJ1-2	.	TGCAGTGCTTTACGAGGAGGTAACTATGGCTACACCTTC	CSALRGGNYGYTF
TRBV19	13	.	TRBJ2-7	few	TGTGCCAGTAAACCGGGACCGGACTACGAGCAGTACTTC	CASKPGPDYEQYF
TRBV20-1	16	TRBD1	TRBJ2-7	.	TGCAGTGCTAGGGTAACCACAGGGGGCGTCTCCTACGAGCAGTACTTC	CSARVTTGGVSYEQYF
TRBV4-1	19	.	TRBJ2-7	.	TGCGCCAGCAGCCAAGAAAAACGTGGGACGGGTAGCTCTAGATACGAGCAGTACTTC	CASSQEKRGTGSSRYEQYF
TRBV12-3/TRBV12-4	15	.	TRBJ1-2	few	TGTGCCAGCAGCTCCGGGACACCAACAGGCTATGGCTACACCTTC	CASSSGTPTGYGYTF
TRBV7-2	13	.	TRBJ2-2	.	TGTGCCAGCAGCGGCGATCGGACCGGGGAGCTGTTTTTT	CASSGDRTGELFF
TRBV28	17	.	TRBJ2-5	few	TGTGCCAGCAGTTCGTTTCAGGGTGGGGGCCACCAAGAGACCCAGTACTTC	CASSSFQGGGHQETQYF
TRBV20-1	13	.	TRBJ2-3	.	TGCAGTGCCCAGTGGGGGATGTCAGATACGCAGTATTTT	CSAQWGMSDTQYF
TRBV20-1	16	.	TRBJ2-1	few	TGCAGTGCTACCCCGCCTTGGGGGGCCTACTACAATGAGCAGTTCTTC	CSATPPWGAYYNEQFF
TRBV20-1	14	.	TRBJ2-4	.	TGCAGTGCTAGAGATGAGGGGATCAGAAACATTCAGTACTTC	CSARDEGIRNIQYF
TRBV30	12	TRBD2	TRBJ2-7	.	TGTGCCTGGAGCCGGGAGGGCTACGAGCAGTACTTC	CAWSREGYEQYF
TRBV5-1	15	.	TRBJ1-3	many	TGCGCCAGCAGCTTGGCCGACAGGACTGGAAACACCATATATTTT	CASSLADRTGNTIYF
TRBV7-9	13	.	TRBJ2-2	.	TGTGCCAGCAGCTCAATAACAGCCGGGGAGCTGTTTTTT	CASSSITAGELFF
TRBV4-1	15	.	TRBJ1-2	.	TGCGCCAGCAGCCAAGATCACGGGATATCGGGGGGCTACACCTTC	CASSQDHGISGGYTF
TRBV29-1	11	TRBD1	TRBJ2-1	few	TGCAGCGTTGGGGACAGGGGGGTTTCGTTCTTC	CSVGDRGVSFF
TRBV11-2	19	TRBD2	TRBJ2-1	.	TGTGCCAGCAGCGCCCGGGGCGGTAGCGGGGGGGTAACCTACAATGAGCAGTTCTTC	CASSARGGSGGVTYNEQFF
TRBV18	16	TRBD2	TRBJ2-2	many	TGTGCCAGCTCACCACGGGATGGACTAGCTACCGGGGAGCTGTTTTTT	CASSPRDGLATGELFF
TRBV15	15	.	TRBJ2-5	.	TGTGCCACCAGCAGAGATCTAGGCAGGGCGGAGACCCAGTACTTC	CATSRDLGRAETQYF
TRBV20-1	14	.	TRBJ1-5	.	TGCAGTGCTAGTCTAGGGGGGGCCAATCAGCCCCAGCATTTT	CSASLGGANQPQHF
TRBV6-2/TRBV6-3	13	.	TRBJ2-3	.	TGTGCCAGCAGTCGTACAGGGACCGGGACGCAGTATTTT	CASSRTGTGTQYF
TRBV3-1	12	.	TRBJ1-2	few	TGTGCCAGCAGCCAAGGACAGTATGGCTACACCTTC	CASSQGQYGYTF
TRBV18	15	.	TRBJ2-1	.	TGTGCCAGCTCCCTTCGACACGAACCTTACAATGAGCAGTTCTTC	CASSLRHEPYNEQFF
TRBV5-1	15	.	TRBJ1-6	.	TGCGCCAGCAACCCCGGGCAGGGTACAAGTTCACCCCTCCACTTT	CASNPGQGTSSPLHF
TRBV7-2	17	TRBD2	TRBJ2-7	few	TGTGCCAGCAGCTTAATGGGGGGGAGCGGGAGTCTGAACGAGCAGTACTTC	CASSLMGGSGSLNEQYF
TRBV27	14	.	TRBJ2-7	.	TGTGCCAGCAGTTTAGGACCCCACTCCTACGAGCAGTACTTC	CASSLGPHSYEQYF
TRBV18	13	TRBD1	TRBJ2-7	many	TGTGCCAGCTCACCAGGGACAGGGTGGGAGCAGTACTTC	CASSPGTGWEQYF
TRBV15	15	.	TRBJ1-5	.	TGTGCCACGAGAGATTTTGGGGGGAGGGATCAGCCCCAGCATTTT	CATRDFGGRDQPQHF
TRBV7-3	15	TRBD2	TRBJ2-5	few	TGTGCCAGCAGCCGAGCGGGAGGAAGACAAGAGACCCAGTACTTC	CASSRAGGRQETQYF
TRBV20-1	16	.	TRBJ2-5	many	TGCAGTGCTAGAATGTTGGGCGGGACCAAGGAAGAGACCCAGTACTTC	CSARMLGGTKEETQYF
TRBV5-1	15	.	TRBJ1-2	few	TGCGCCAGCAGCGAGGGGCTAGGGGCTCTCGGTGGCTACACCTTC	CASSEGLGALGGYTF
TRBV7-2	14	.	TRBJ1-5	.	TGTGCCAGCAGCTACAAGGGGAGCAATCAGCCCCAGCATTTT	CASSYKGSNQPQHF
TRBV7-9	11	.	TRBJ2-1	many	TGTGCCAGCAGCCAAGGGGGGTGGCAGTTCTTC	CASSQGGWQFF
TRBV3-1	14	TRBD2	TRBJ2-7	.	TGTGCCAGCAGCCTGACTAGCGGGAACCACGAGCAGTACTTC	CASSLTSGNHEQYF
TRBV5-1	17	.	TRBJ2-5	few	TGCGCCAGCGGCCGAGGTCTGGGGTTCCAAACTCAAGAGACCCAGTACTTC	CASGRGLGFQTQETQYF
TRBV5-5	12	.	TRBJ2-1	many	TGTGCCAGCAGCCGCGACAGTGGTGAGCAGTTCTTC	CASSRDSGEQFF
TRBV6-2/TRBV6-3	20	.	TRBJ2-5	.	TGTGCCAGCAGTCCACGATACTCCCCCAGCCGAGGCGCAGACAGGGAGACCCAGTACTTC	CASSPRYSPSRGADRETQYF
TRBV3-1	14	TRBD1	TRBJ2-7	.	TGTGCCAGCAGCGCCAGACAGGGTTTCTACGAGCAGTACTTC	CASSARQGFYEQYF
TRBV4-2	16	.	TRBJ1-5	few	TGTGCCAGCAGCCCGGGAGCTAACCCTGGCAATCAGCCCCAGCATTTT	CASSPGANPGNQPQHF
TRBV7-9	13	.	TRBJ2-1	few	TGTGCCAGCAGCTTGAGTTCGGGAGTACAGCAGTTCTTC	CASSLSSGVQQFF